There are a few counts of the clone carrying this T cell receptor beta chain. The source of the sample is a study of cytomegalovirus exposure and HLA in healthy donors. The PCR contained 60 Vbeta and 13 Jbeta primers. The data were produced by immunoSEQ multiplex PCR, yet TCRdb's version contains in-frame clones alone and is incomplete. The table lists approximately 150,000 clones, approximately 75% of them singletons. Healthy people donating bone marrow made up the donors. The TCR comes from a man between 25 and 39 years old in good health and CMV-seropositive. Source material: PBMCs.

The chain's CDR3 is CASSTGLNYEQYF. The CDR3 nucleotides are TGTGCCAGCAGTACCGGGTTAAACTACGAGCAGTACTTC. The chain couples TRBV6-6 to TRBJ2-7, with no clear D. With 5 bases removed from V and 3 bases from J, the gap between germline ends came to 11 bases. Germline loops: CDR1 MNHNY, CDR2 SVGAGI (reference sequence). The CDR3 length is 13 residues.